Below are 21 T cell receptor beta chains sequenced from a single sample in a study of blood T cell repertoires in COVID-19. TCRdb's table, derived via immunoSEQ multiplex PCR, lists solely in-frame clones and lacks some. The table shows about 150,000 clones, with roughly nine tenths occurring only once. Sample: peripheral blood. The source of these receptors is a woman in her 70s with acute or convalescent COVID-19.

As concerns this clone: One end of the junction does not line up with germline, which may come from a read error. V and J are TRBV4-2 and TRBJ2-2, with D possibly TRBD2 on 5 matching bases. CDR1 LGHNA and CDR2 YNFKEQ come from the germline V gene. CDR3 length equals 16 residues. The CDR3 here is CASSQASGSAHRGAVF. The CDR3 coding sequence is TGTGCCAGCAGCCAAGCCTCAGGCAGCGCGCACCGGGGAGCTGTTTTT.

The chain employs TRBV28 and TRBJ1-2; 8 bases agree with TRBD1. Germline assignment: CDR1 MDHEN and CDR2 SYDVKM. J was trimmed by 1 base and V by 6 bases; bases with no gene match: 4. CDR3 length equals 14 residues. The CDR3 DNA follows: TGTGCCAGCAGGGGAGACAGGGGTAACTATGGCTACACCTTC. It yields the protein CASRGDRGNYGYTF.

The rearrangement links TRBV28 to TRBJ2-7; D is possibly TRBD2 (6 bases). Germline V CDR1 and CDR2: MDHEN, SYDVKM. CDR3 length: 13 residues. DNA for the CDR3: TGTGCCAGCAGTTTGGTGGGTCGTCGGGGGTTGATGGTC. Amino acid sequence: CASSLVGRRGLMV.

The V gene is TRBV11-2, the J gene TRBJ2-3, with TRBD1 matching over 7 bases. CDR1 and CDR2 (germline): SGHAT, FQNNGV. V trimming: 0 bases; J trimming: 4 bases; junction bases outside the gene matches: 10. The CDR3 totals 17 residues. The CDR3 DNA is TGTGCCAGCAGCTTAGATTATCGACAGGGTAGGGCAGATACGCAGTATTTT. Translated, it gives CASSLDYRQGRADTQYF.

The sample holds a few counts of this clone. The chain recombines TRBV4-3 with TRBJ2-2; 7 bases are a match to TRBD1. This CDR3 has 17 amino acids. V dropped 2 bases and J dropped 6; count of bases not matched to a gene: 12. Germline V lookup: CDR1 LGHNA, CDR2 YSLEER. The CDR3 coding sequence is TGCGCCAGCAGCCAATCTTATCCAGGGGGACGGGCCGGGGAGCTGTTTTTT. It translates to CASSQSYPGGRAGELFF.

This chain's CDR3 is CASSLQGATEAFF. The CDR3 DNA is TGTGCCAGCAGCCTACAGGGGGCCACTGAAGCTTTCTTT. This rearrangement joins TRBV27 to TRBJ1-1; TRBD1 agrees at 9 bases. The CDR3 is 13 amino acids. Germline V CDR1 and CDR2: MNHEY, SMNVEV (reference sequence). V lost 6 bases, J lost 4 bases, and 3 bases stayed unmatched.

The chain links TRBV18 to TRBJ2-1; D remains unclear. From germline, CDR1 is KGHSH and CDR2 LQKENI. The CDR3 length is 12 residues. V lost 6 bases, J lost 7 bases, and 10 bases lay in between. The CDR3 bases are TGTGCCAGCTCGGAGCTTCGGAATGAGCAGTTCTTC. It translates to CASSELRNEQFF.

The table lists this clone with a count of one. The chain joins TRBV19 to TRBJ1-2, with D uncertain. Germline CDR1 LNHDA, CDR2 SQIVND (reference sequence). The CDR3 runs to 13 residues. V was trimmed by 2 bases and J by 4 bases, leaving 8 bases between them. CDR3 DNA sequence: TGTGCCAGTAGTATATTACAGTTCTATGGCTACACCTTC. Its translation is CASSILQFYGYTF.

The rearrangement joins TRBV27 to TRBJ2-1, with D maybe TRBD1 (6 bases). CDR3 size: 21 residues. Trimming left V 6 bases short and J 0 bases short, with 30 bases between. Germline CDR1 and CDR2: MNHEY and SMNVEV (reference sequence). CDR3 sequence (DNA): TGTGCCAGCAGGCATAAACCCCTGTCTTCTAAGGACAGCAGCTCCTACAATGAGCAGTTCTTC. Translation gives CASRHKPLSSKDSSSYNEQFF.

The chain employs TRBV4-3 and TRBJ2-3, with 13 bases matching TRBD2. Germline CDR1 LGHNA, CDR2 YSLEER. V gave up 1 base and J gave up 3 bases; unmatched junction bases: 10. This CDR3 region has 19 residues. The CDR3: CASSQGWTSGGWGTDTQYF. DNA of the CDR3: TGCGCCAGCAGCCAAGGTTGGACTAGCGGGGGTTGGGGGACAGATACGCAGTATTTT.

The gene calls are TRBV14 and TRBJ1-3, with TRBD1 identical over 9 bases. Germline-derived CDR1 and CDR2 are SGHDN and FVKESK. The CDR3 sequence is 15 residues long. Germline trimming cut 6 bases from V and 2 bases from J; bases unmatched to any gene: 5. The CDR3 loop is CASRETGGPGNTIYF. CDR3 nucleotide sequence: TGTGCCAGCAGGGAAACAGGGGGCCCTGGAAACACCATATATTTT. Looking up the rest from reference TRBV14 and TRBJ1-3 gives the full variable domain: EAGVTQFPSHSVIEKGQTVTLRCDPISGHDNLYWYRRVMGKEIKFLLHFVKESKQDESGMPNNRFLAERTGGTYSTLKVQPAELEDSGVYFCASRETGGPGNTIYFGEGSWLTVV.

V is TRBV30 and J is TRBJ1-2; 10 bases agree with TRBD1. The junction had 12 bases not matched to a gene; V was cut back by 5 bases and J by 6 bases. Germline CDR1 and CDR2: GTSNPN and SVGIG (reference sequence). This CDR3 is 15 amino acids long. Written as DNA, the CDR3 is TGTGCCTGGGGTCCGGGACAGGGGATTAGTCATGGCTACACCTTC. Protein product: CAWGPGQGISHGYTF.

V is TRBV5-1 and J is TRBJ1-3; 9 nucleotides agree with TRBD1. The germline CDR1 and CDR2 sequences are SGHRS and YFSETQ. The trim removed 4 bases at V and 0 bases at J, leaving 5 bases unmatched. The CDR3 consists of 16 residues. The CDR3 sequence: CASSPGQGFSGNTIYF. The CDR3 DNA follows: TGCGCCAGCAGCCCGGGACAGGGTTTCTCTGGAAACACCATATATTTT.

The chain carries TRBV6-2 or TRBV6-3 and TRBJ2-5; D perhaps matches TRBD2 (6 bases). Germline V gene sequence: CDR1 MNHEY, CDR2 SVGEGT. This CDR3 is 15 amino acids long. The V and J ends lost 2 bases and 2 bases respectively, with 12 bases between them. CDR3 DNA sequence: TGTGCCAGCAGTTACCCCCATGGGGGGCAAGAGACCCAGTACTTC. It encodes CASSYPHGGQETQYF.

This clone was seen just once. The chain is built from TRBV3-1 (or the pseudogene TRBV3-2) and TRBJ1-4, with D hard to call. The CDR3 contains 16 residues. The V end was cut by 5 bases, the J end by 0 bases, with 13 bases between. Germline loops: CDR1 LGHDT, CDR2 YNNKEL (reference sequence). The CDR3 is CASSDGSLATNEKLFF. DNA for the CDR3: TGTGCCAGCAGCGACGGGTCACTTGCAACTAATGAAAAACTGTTTTTT.

The chain recombines TRBV19 with TRBJ2-1; 8 bases are a match to TRBD2. Losses at the gene ends were 7 bases for V and 7 bases for J; bases not matched to a gene: 9. The germline V gene has CDR1 LNHDA and CDR2 SQIVND (reference sequence). The CDR3 sequence is 14 residues long. CDR3 protein: CASNRGGPENEQFF. CDR3 coding DNA: TGTGCCAGTAATCGGGGGGGACCAGAAAATGAGCAGTTCTTC.

The chain joins TRBV6-6 to TRBJ1-2; possibly TRBD1 for D (6 bases). This CDR3 region has 16 residues. Germline V gives CDR1 MNHNY, CDR2 SVGAGI (reference sequence). The V gene lost 4 bases and the J gene lost 4 bases, with 19 bases spanning the gap. The CDR3 loop is CASSSPGQFLVYGYTF. CDR3 DNA: TGTGCCAGCAGTTCCCCAGGACAGTTTCTGGTCTATGGCTACACCTTC.

This clone was seen a single time. V and J are TRBV5-1 and TRBJ1-3; TRBD1 matches at 10 bases. CDR1 is SGHRS, CDR2 YFSETQ, per germline. The CDR3 contains 19 residues. Unmatched junction bases numbered 9, after V lost 0 bases and J lost 0 bases. DNA of the CDR3: TGCGCCAGCAGCTTGGGACAGGGGGCATCCTCTAGCTCTGGAAACACCATATATTTT. The encoded protein is CASSLGQGASSSSGNTIYF. Full variable domain (rest looked up from reference TRBV5-1 and TRBJ1-3): KAGVTQTPRYLIKTRGQQVTLSCSPISGHRSVSWYQQTPGQGLQFLFEYFSETQRNKGNFPGRFSGRQFSNSRSEMNVSTLELGDSALYLCASSLGQGASSSSGNTIYFGEGSWLTVV.

J is TRBJ1-1 and V is TRBV27; 7 bases line up with TRBD1. The CDR3 consists of 14 residues. Per germline, CDR1 MNHEY and CDR2 SMNVEV (reference sequence). The V segment lost 5 bases and the J segment 5 bases; nucleotides outside the gene matches: 8. The CDR3 sequence: CASSPRQGITEAFF. CDR3 nucleotide sequence: TGTGCCAGCAGTCCCCGACAGGGAATAACTGAAGCTTTCTTT.

The chain couples TRBV7-2 to TRBJ2-7; D perhaps matches TRBD2 (6 bases). The V and J ends lost 5 bases and 5 bases respectively, with 19 bases between them. The germline V gene encodes CDR1 SGHTA and CDR2 FQGNSA. This CDR3 is built from 15 residues. The CDR3 bases are TGTGCCAGCAGCCGGGGCGGGACGAATACCCACGAGCAGTACTTC. Its translation is CASSRGGTNTHEQYF.

The V gene is TRBV6-5, the J gene TRBJ1-3; D possibly corresponds to TRBD1 (6 bases). The CDR3 is 13 residues long. Germline V lookup: CDR1 MNHEY, CDR2 SVGAGI. Trimming removed 5 bases from V and 16 bases from J, with 21 bases in between. The DNA of the CDR3 is TGTGCCAGCAGTCCTTCTCGGGGGGCCCCCCTCTATTTT. Translating gives CASSPSRGAPLYF.